A selection of T cell receptor beta chains follows, all from one sample in a study of T cell repertoires in cytomegalovirus infection. TCRdb reanalysed the reads using MiXCR and keeps one entry per CDR3 protein. The sample carries a few hundred thousand distinct CDR3 sequences, just under 40% recorded once. Their antigens remain unidentified. This specimen was cultured PBMCs, taken from culture after CMV antigen stimulation. The receptors were gathered from a human donor in good health (CMV status not recorded). Some clones in this sample may be carry-over from other donors' samples. Both conserved end residues are part of each CDR3. The D gene is left open where the match is weak. Only some rows state a clone size, as once, few, many or a class for expanded clones.

v_call	d_call	j_call	clone_size	cdr3_aa	cdr3_nt
TRBV7-2	-	TRBJ2-4	few	CASSHPRGPSGAKNIQYF	TGTGCCAGCAGCCATCCACGGGGGCCATCGGGGGCCAAAAACATTCAGTACTTC
TRBV12-3/TRBV12-4	TRBD1	TRBJ1-1	few	CASSEDRGRRTEAFF	TGTGCCAGCAGCGAAGATAGGGGGCGGAGGACTGAAGCTTTCTTT
TRBV5-4	-	TRBJ2-3	-	CASSFRVTEPADTQYF	TGTGCCAGCAGCTTTCGTGTCACTGAGCCGGCAGATACGCAGTATTTT
TRBV7-6	-	TRBJ2-1	-	CASSLELAHNEQFF	TGTGCCAGCAGCTTAGAACTAGCCCACAATGAGCAGTTCTTC
TRBV7-8	-	TRBJ2-1	many	CASSFPPNDNEQFF	TGTGCCAGCAGCTTTCCCCCAAACGACAATGAGCAGTTCTTC
TRBV7-2	-	TRBJ2-2	many	CASSFTGPGELFF	TGTGCCAGCAGCTTTACTGGCCCCGGGGAGCTGTTTTTT
TRBV27	-	TRBJ1-2	few	CASTSSPDRGHGYTF	TGTGCCAGCACCAGTTCTCCCGATCGGGGTCATGGCTACACCTTC
TRBV12-3/TRBV12-4	-	TRBJ1-4	-	CASSFRVTTNEKLFF	TGTGCCAGCAGTTTCCGGGTGACAACTAATGAAAAACTGTTTTTT
TRBV28	-	TRBJ1-4	-	CASSHTKGGDEKLFF	TGTGCCAGCAGTCATACTAAGGGCGGAGATGAAAAACTGTTTTTT
TRBV7-2	-	TRBJ2-3	few	CASSAQGYTDTQYF	TGTGCCAGCAGCGCACAGGGATACACAGATACGCAGTATTTT
TRBV4-2	TRBD2	TRBJ2-3	few	CASSQSTSGDPQYF	TGTGCCAGCAGCCAAAGTACTAGCGGGGATCCGCAGTATTTT
TRBV9	TRBD2	TRBJ2-2	-	CASSPWGSGGPNTGELFF	TGTGCCAGCAGCCCCTGGGGTAGCGGGGGACCGAACACCGGGGAGCTGTTTTTT
TRBV5-1	-	TRBJ2-7	-	CASSLSGHSTYEQYF	TGCGCCAGCAGCTTGAGCGGACACTCAACCTACGAGCAGTACTTC
TRBV5-1	TRBD2	TRBJ2-1	-	CASAATGGYNEQFF	TGCGCCAGCGCCGCCACGGGAGGGTACAATGAGCAGTTCTTC
TRBV6-6	-	TRBJ1-3	few	CASSYSSGRGDTIYF	TGTGCCAGCAGTTACTCGTCCGGGAGAGGAGACACCATATATTTT
TRBV7-2	-	TRBJ1-4	few	CASSFAGLEKLFF	TGTGCCAGCAGCTTTGCGGGGTTGGAAAAACTGTTTTTT
TRBV4-3	-	TRBJ2-1	-	CASSPLVSGNNEQFF	TGCGCCAGCAGCCCCCTTGTGTCCGGAAACAATGAGCAGTTCTTC
TRBV28	-	TRBJ1-2	few	CASSPSRQGHGYTF	TGTGCCAGCAGTCCTTCACGGCAGGGCCATGGCTACACCTTC
TRBV19	TRBD1	TRBJ1-2	-	CASSPNRQGSRYGYTF	TGTGCCAGTAGCCCTAATCGACAGGGAAGTCGGTATGGCTACACCTTC
TRBV10-3	-	TRBJ2-4	-	CAISLDRNIQYF	TGTGCCATCAGTCTGGACAGAAACATTCAGTACTTC
TRBV7-2	-	TRBJ1-2	-	CASSLGPRVRANYGYTF	TGTGCCAGCAGCTTAGGCCCCAGGGTCCGCGCTAACTATGGCTACACCTTC
TRBV6-2/TRBV6-3	-	TRBJ2-7	-	CASSYSLRRTSYEQYF	TGTGCCAGCAGTTACTCTTTGCGGCGGACCTCCTACGAGCAGTACTTC
TRBV19	TRBD2	TRBJ2-1	few	CASSIPSGGSNNEQFF	TGTGCCAGTAGTATCCCTAGCGGGGGGTCCAACAATGAGCAGTTCTTC
TRBV6-5	-	TRBJ1-1	few	CASSYGTPWDTEAFF	TGTGCCAGCAGTTACGGGACTCCCTGGGACACTGAAGCTTTCTTT
TRBV7-2	TRBD1	TRBJ1-1	-	CASSPGQGAEAFF	TGTGCCAGCAGCCCGGGACAGGGGGCTGAAGCTTTCTTT
TRBV5-1	TRBD2	TRBJ2-2	many	CASSPTSGGETGELFF	TGCGCCAGCAGCCCAACTAGCGGGGGGGAAACCGGGGAGCTGTTTTTT
TRBV7-6	TRBD2	TRBJ2-6	-	CASSSGLGLGSGANVLTF	TGTGCCAGCAGTTCGGGACTAGGTCTGGGCTCTGGGGCCAACGTCCTGACTTTC
TRBV6-5	-	TRBJ1-2	few	CASNKNRGREHGYTF	TGTGCCAGCAATAAGAATCGGGGGAGAGAACATGGCTACACCTTC
TRBV19	-	TRBJ2-5	-	CASSMVQGRETQYF	TGTGCCAGTAGTATGGTTCAGGGACGAGAGACCCAGTACTTC
TRBV7-2	TRBD2	TRBJ2-5	few	CASSLGTSGRYQETQYF	TGTGCCAGCAGCTTGGGGACTAGCGGGAGGTACCAAGAGACCCAGTACTTC
TRBV5-1	TRBD1	TRBJ1-5	few	CASSEQGALNQPQHF	TGCGCCAGCAGCGAACAGGGGGCATTAAATCAGCCCCAGCATTTT
TRBV7-8	-	TRBJ2-2	many	CASSLDPGVDTGELFF	TGTGCCAGCAGCTTAGACCCAGGGGTGGACACCGGGGAGCTGTTTTTT